This is a list of T cell receptor beta chains from one sample in a study of blood T cell repertoires in COVID-19. Assay used: immunoSEQ multiplex PCR; TCRdb lists only in-frame clones, some missing. The sample has hundreds of thousands of clones; around 91% are singletons. Sequences were obtained from PBMCs or T cells enriched from blood (not recorded which). The receptor set was obtained from a man younger than 30 who had recovered from COVID-19. The CDR3 runs from the conserved cysteine through the conserved F or W. A D gene is named only where the DNA matches it firmly. Clone sizes are given selectively: once, few, many, or a class where the clone is expanded.

- | TRBJ1-2 | - | TRBV5-1 | CASSLGVSGLDGYTF | TGCGCCAGCAGCTTGGGCGTTTCAGGGTTGGATGGCTACACCTTC
once | TRBJ1-3 | - | TRBV6-5 | CASSRGTNGNTIYF | TGTGCCAGCAGTCGCGGAACAAACGGAAACACCATATATTTT
- | TRBJ1-2 | - | TRBV5-5 | CASQLHLNNYGYTF | TGTGCCAGCCAACTTCACCTAAATAACTATGGCTACACCTTC
- | TRBJ2-3 | - | TRBV11-2 | CASSLRTTTGTQYF | TGTGCCAGCAGCTTGAGGACTACGACGGGTACGCAGTATTTT
- | TRBJ2-5 | - | TRBV10-3 | CAISGQGTNQETQYF | TGTGCCATCAGTGGTCAGGGGACAAACCAAGAGACCCAGTACTTC
- | TRBJ1-4 | - | TRBV19 | CASSWESNEKLFF | TGTGCCAGTAGTTGGGAGTCTAATGAAAAACTGTTTTTT
once | TRBJ2-7 | - | TRBV18 | CASSTEGASRFYEQYF | TGTGCCAGCTCCACCGAGGGCGCGTCACGGTTCTACGAGCAGTACTTC
- | TRBJ1-1 | TRBD1 | TRBV2 | CAIGTGQGTEAFF | TGTGCCATAGGGACAGGTCAAGGGACTGAAGCTTTCTTT
- | TRBJ1-2 | TRBD1 | TRBV10-3 | CAISVSGTVSIGGYTF | TGTGCCATCAGTGTTTCTGGGACAGTTTCGATTGGCGGCTACACCTTC
- | TRBJ1-5 | TRBD1 | TRBV20-1 | CSASRNRGYQPQHF | TGCAGTGCTAGTAGGAACAGGGGATATCAGCCCCAGCATTTT
- | TRBJ1-6 | - | TRBV11-2 | CASSLGVRGSPLHF | TGTGCCAGCAGCTTAGGCGTGCGGGGTTCACCCCTCCACTTT
- | TRBJ2-1 | TRBD2 | TRBV29-1 | CSVTSGMFLGEQFF | TGCAGCGTTACTAGCGGGATGTTCTTAGGGGAGCAGTTCTTC
- | TRBJ1-4 | - | TRBV9 | CASSVSGGPNEKLFF | TGTGCCAGCAGCGTAAGTGGGGGCCCTAATGAAAAACTGTTTTTT
once | TRBJ1-1 | TRBD1 | TRBV6-5 | CASRTGQYTEAFF | TGTGCCAGCAGAACGGGACAGTACACTGAAGCTTTCTTT
- | TRBJ2-3 | - | TRBV7-3 | CASSSVGDTQYF | TGTGCCAGCAGCTCAGTTGGAGATACGCAGTATTTT
- | TRBJ2-2 | TRBD2 | TRBV5-4 | CASSLGTSPNTGELFF | TGTGCCAGCAGCTTGGGGACTAGCCCTAACACCGGGGAGCTGTTTTTT
once | TRBJ1-4 | - | TRBV28 | CASSLRGLGDEKLFF | TGTGCCAGCAGTTTAAGGGGGTTAGGGGACGAAAAACTGTTTTTT
- | TRBJ2-7 | - | TRBV6-1 | CASSEYRDYEQYF | TGTGCCAGCAGTGAATACAGGGACTACGAGCAGTACTTC
- | TRBJ1-5 | TRBD1 | TRBV4-1 | CASSPGTGANQPQHF | TGCGCCAGCAGCCCCGGGACAGGGGCCAATCAGCCCCAGCATTTT
- | TRBJ1-5 | TRBD1 | TRBV2 | CASSEFDRGSNQPQHF | TGTGCCAGCAGTGAGTTTGACAGGGGTTCCAATCAGCCCCAGCATTTT
- | TRBJ2-1 | TRBD2 | TRBV6-2/TRBV6-3 | CASSYRGLAGGAEQFF | TGTGCCAGCAGTTACCGTGGACTAGCGGGAGGCGCTGAGCAGTTCTTC
- | TRBJ1-5 | - | TRBV27 | CASSLEPWNQPQHF | TGTGCCAGCAGTTTAGAGCCCTGGAATCAGCCCCAGCATTTT